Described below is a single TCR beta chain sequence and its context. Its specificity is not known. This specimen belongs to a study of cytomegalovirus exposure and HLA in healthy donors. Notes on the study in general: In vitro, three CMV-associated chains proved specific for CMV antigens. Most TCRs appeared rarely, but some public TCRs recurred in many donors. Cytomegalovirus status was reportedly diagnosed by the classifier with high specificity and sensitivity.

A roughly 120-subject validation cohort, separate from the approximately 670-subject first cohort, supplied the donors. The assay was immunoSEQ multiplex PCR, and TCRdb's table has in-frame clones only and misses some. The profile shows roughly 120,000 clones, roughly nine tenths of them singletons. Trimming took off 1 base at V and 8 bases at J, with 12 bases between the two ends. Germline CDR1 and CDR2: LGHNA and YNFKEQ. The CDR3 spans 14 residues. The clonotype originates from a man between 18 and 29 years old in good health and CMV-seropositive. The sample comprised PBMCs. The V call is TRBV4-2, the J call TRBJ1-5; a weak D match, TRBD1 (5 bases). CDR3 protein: CASSQVEGDKPQHF. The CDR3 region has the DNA TGTGCCAGCAGCCAAGTCGAAGGGGATAAGCCCCAGCATTTT.